This T cell receptor beta chain was recorded in a study of T cell repertoires and HLA-DP antigens. The study, taken as a whole, reports: Average cumulative frequency of previously undetected clones was approximately 34% against one allele and less than 60% against the other.

Measured with immunoSEQ multiplex PCR; TCRdb has only the in-frame clones, and not every one. Of approximately 110,000 clones listed, roughly 92% were seen once; the top ten hold approximately 0.29%. Turning to this clone: Its antigen remains unidentified.

Purity of the untouched CD4+ T cells was around 98%. This CDR3 has 14 residues. J was trimmed by 0 bases and V by 3 bases; bases with no gene match: 3. Per germline, CDR1 GTSNPN and CDR2 SVGIG (reference sequence). This TCR was recovered from a woman aged 18-29 years in good health and CMV-seronegative. This chain joins TRBV30 and TRBJ2-3, with TRBD1 matching 7 bases. The sequencing sample was made of CD4+ T cells from PBMCs. CDR3 coding DNA: TGTGCCTGGAGGCGACAGGGCAGCACAGATACGCAGTATTTT. Protein: CAWRRQGSTDTQYF.